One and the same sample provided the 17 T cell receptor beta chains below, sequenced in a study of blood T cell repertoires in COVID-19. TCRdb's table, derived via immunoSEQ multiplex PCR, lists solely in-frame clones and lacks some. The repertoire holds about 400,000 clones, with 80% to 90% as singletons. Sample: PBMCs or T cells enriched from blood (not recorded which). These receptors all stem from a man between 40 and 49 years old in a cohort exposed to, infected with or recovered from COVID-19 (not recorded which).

CDR3 coding DNA: TGTGCCAGCAGGACGGGATGGGTAGACACTGAAGCTTTCTTT. It translates to CASRTGWVDTEAFF. The rearrangement links TRBV10-3 to TRBJ1-1; no firm D call. Trimming cost V 10 bases and J 3 bases, with 18 bases left between them. Germline V gene data show CDR1 as ENHRY and CDR2 as SYGVKD. This CDR3 region has 14 residues.

The CDR3 reads CASSQDLSRPSYEQYF. As DNA, the CDR3 is TGTGCCAGCAGCCAAGATCTTTCGCGCCCAAGCTACGAGCAGTACTTC. The chain is built from TRBV4-2 and TRBJ2-7; unclear D gene. This CDR3 contains 16 residues. Between the trimmed V and J ends, which lost 0 bases and 3 bases, there was a span of 15 bases. Germline values: CDR1 LGHNA, CDR2 YNFKEQ.

This CDR3 reads CASSSLPGLASEQYF. CDR3 sequence (DNA): TGTGCCAGCAGCTCCTTACCGGGACTAGCCTCGGAGCAGTACTTC. The V call is TRBV7-2, the J call TRBJ2-7; 9 bases fit TRBD2. Germline CDR1 SGHTA, CDR2 FQGNSA. This CDR3 has 15 residues. J gave up 7 bases and V 4 bases, and 11 bases lay outside the gene matches.

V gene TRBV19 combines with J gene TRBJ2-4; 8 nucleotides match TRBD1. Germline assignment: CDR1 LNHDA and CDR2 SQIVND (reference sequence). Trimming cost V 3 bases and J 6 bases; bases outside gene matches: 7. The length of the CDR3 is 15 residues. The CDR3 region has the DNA TGTGCCAGTAGTATGGATTTTCAGGGGGCAAACATTCAGTACTTC. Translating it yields CASSMDFQGANIQYF.

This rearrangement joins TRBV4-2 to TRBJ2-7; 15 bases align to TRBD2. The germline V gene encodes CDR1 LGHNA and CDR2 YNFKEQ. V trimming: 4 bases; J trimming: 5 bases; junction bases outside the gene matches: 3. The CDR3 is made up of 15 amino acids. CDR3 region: CASSPGLAGGHEQYF. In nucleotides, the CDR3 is TGTGCCAGCAGCCCGGGACTAGCGGGGGGCCACGAGCAGTACTTC.

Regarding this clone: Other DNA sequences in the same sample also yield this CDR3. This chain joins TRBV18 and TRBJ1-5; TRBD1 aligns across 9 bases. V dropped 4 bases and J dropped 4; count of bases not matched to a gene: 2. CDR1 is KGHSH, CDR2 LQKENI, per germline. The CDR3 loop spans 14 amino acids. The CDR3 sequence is CASSQGQGNQPQHF. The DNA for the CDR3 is TGTGCCAGCTCACAGGGACAGGGTAATCAGCCCCAGCATTTT.

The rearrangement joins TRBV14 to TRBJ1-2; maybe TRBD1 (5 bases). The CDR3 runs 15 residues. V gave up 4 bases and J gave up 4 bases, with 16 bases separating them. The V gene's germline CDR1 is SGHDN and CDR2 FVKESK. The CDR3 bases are TGTGCCAGCAGCCCCGGGGGACCTGTGGGCTATGGCTACACCTTC. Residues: CASSPGGPVGYGYTF.

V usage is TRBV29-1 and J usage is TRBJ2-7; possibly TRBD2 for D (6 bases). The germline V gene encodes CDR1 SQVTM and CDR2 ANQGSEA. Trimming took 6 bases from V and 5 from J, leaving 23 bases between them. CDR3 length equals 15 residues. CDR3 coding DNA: TGCAGCGTATCCCCCCAGGAGGGCATCGGCGACGAGCAGTACTTC. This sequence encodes CSVSPQEGIGDEQYF.

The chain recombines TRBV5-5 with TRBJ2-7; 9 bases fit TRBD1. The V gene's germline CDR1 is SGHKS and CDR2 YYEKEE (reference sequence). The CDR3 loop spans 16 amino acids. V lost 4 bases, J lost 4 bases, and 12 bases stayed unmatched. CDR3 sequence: CASSDYDRGMFYEQYF. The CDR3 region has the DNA TGTGCCAGCAGCGACTATGACAGGGGGATGTTTTACGAGCAGTACTTC.

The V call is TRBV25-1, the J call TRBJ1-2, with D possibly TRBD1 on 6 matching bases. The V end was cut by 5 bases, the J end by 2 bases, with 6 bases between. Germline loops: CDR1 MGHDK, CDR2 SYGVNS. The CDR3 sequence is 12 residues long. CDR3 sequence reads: CASSTGNYGYTF. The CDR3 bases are TGTGCCAGCAGTACAGGGAACTATGGCTACACCTTC.

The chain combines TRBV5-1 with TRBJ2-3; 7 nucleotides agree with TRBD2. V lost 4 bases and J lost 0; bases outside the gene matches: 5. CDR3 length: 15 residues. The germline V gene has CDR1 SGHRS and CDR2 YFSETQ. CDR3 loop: CASSPGLTSTDTQYF. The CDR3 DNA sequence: TGCGCCAGCAGCCCGGGACTAACAAGCACAGATACGCAGTATTTT.

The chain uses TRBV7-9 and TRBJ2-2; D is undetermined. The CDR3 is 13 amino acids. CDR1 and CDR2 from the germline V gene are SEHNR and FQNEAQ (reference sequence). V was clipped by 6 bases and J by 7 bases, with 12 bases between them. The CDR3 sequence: CASRSSGGGELFF. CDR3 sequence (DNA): TGTGCCAGCAGAAGTAGTGGCGGCGGGGAGCTGTTTTTT. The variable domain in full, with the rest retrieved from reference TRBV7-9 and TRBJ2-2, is DTGVSQNPRHKITKRGQNVTFRCDPISEHNRLYWYRQTLGQGPEFLTYFQNEAQLEKSRLLSDRFSAERPKGSFSTLEIQRTEQGDSAMYLCASRSSGGGELFFGEGSRLTVL.

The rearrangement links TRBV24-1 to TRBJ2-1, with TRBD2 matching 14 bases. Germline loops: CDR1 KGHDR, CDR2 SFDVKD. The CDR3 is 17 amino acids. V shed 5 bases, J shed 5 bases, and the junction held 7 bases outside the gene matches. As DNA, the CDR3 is TGTGCCACCAGTGGCACCGGGACTAGCGGGAGAGACAATGAGCAGTTCTTC. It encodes CATSGTGTSGRDNEQFF.

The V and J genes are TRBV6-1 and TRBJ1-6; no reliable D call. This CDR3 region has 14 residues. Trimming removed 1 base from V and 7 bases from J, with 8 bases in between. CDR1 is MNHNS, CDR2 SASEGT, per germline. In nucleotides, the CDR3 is TGTGCCAGCAGTGAAGTACTGAGAAATTCACCCCTCCACTTT. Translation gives CASSEVLRNSPLHF.

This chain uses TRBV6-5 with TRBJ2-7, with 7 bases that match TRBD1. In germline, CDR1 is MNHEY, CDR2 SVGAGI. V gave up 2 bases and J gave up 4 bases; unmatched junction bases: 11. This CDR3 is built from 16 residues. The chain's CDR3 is CASSYSPGQQTYEQYF. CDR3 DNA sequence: TGTGCCAGCAGTTACAGCCCGGGACAGCAGACGTACGAGCAGTACTTC.

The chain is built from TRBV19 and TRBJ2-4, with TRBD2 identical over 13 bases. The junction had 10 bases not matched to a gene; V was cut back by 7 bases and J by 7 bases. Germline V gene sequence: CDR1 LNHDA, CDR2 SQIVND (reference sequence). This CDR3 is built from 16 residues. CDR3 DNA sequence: TGTGCCAGTAAACCTACTAGCGGGAGGGCCGGTAACATTCAGTACTTC. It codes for CASKPTSGRAGNIQYF.

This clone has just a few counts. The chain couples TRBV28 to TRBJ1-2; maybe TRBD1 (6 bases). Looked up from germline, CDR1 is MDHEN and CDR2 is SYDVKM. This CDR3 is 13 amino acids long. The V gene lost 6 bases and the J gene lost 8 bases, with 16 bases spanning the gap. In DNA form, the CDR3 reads TGTGCCAGCAGGAACCTACAGGGTGGCGGCTACACCTTC. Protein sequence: CASRNLQGGGYTF.